Following are 7 T cell receptor beta chains from one sample sequenced in a study of control samples from healthy donors and cancer patients. Here immunoSEQ multiplex PCR was the method, and the copy in TCRdb shows in-frame clones only, minus some. The data show approximately 70,000 clones, approximately 80% seen once. Material: blood. The receptors were gathered from a man aged 45 to 65 in good health.

The chain recombines TRBV19 with TRBJ1-4, with D perhaps TRBD1 (5 bases). The CDR3 loop spans 14 amino acids. V was trimmed by 3 bases and J by 10 bases, leaving 15 bases between them. Germline V gene sequence: CDR1 LNHDA, CDR2 SQIVND (reference sequence). The CDR3 DNA sequence: TGTGCCAGTAGTATCTTCGGGGGAAGGGGAAAACTGTTTTTT. The encoded protein is CASSIFGGRGKLFF.

The chain combines TRBV7-8 with TRBJ2-1; a possible D gene is TRBD2 (5 bases). This CDR3 contains 15 residues. Germline lookup yields CDR1 SGHVS and CDR2 FQNEAQ. V was clipped by 5 bases and J by 3 bases, with 14 bases between them. The CDR3 loop is CASSPAQRNYNEQFF. In DNA, the CDR3 is TGTGCCAGCAGCCCGGCGCAGCGGAACTACAATGAGCAGTTCTTC. Using reference TRBV7-8 and TRBJ2-1 for the parts outside the CDR3, the full variable domain is GAGVSQSPRYKVAKRGQDVALRCDPISGHVSLFWYQQALGQGPEFLTYFQNEAQLDKSGLPSDRFFAERPEGSVSTLKIQRTQQEDSAVYLCASSPAQRNYNEQFFGPGTRLTVL.

The chain has TRBV6-5 and TRBJ1-5, with 7 bases lining up with TRBD1. This CDR3 contains 14 residues. Trimming at V came to 8 bases and at J to 7 bases, leaving 11 bases not matched to a gene. Germline CDR1 is MNHEY and CDR2 is SVGAGI. The CDR3 is CASGRDRRRQPQHF. The CDR3 bases are TGTGCCAGCGGCCGGGACAGACGTAGACAGCCCCAGCATTTT.

The genes are TRBV7-9 and TRBJ1-2; D gene uncertain. The V end was cut by 1 base, the J end by 8 bases, with 14 bases between. This CDR3 spans 14 amino acids. Germline-derived CDR1 and CDR2 are SEHNR and FQNEAQ (reference sequence). For the CDR3, the DNA is TGTGCCAGCAGCTTAGTGTCGGCAGGCGAGGGCTACACCTTC. Translated, it gives CASSLVSAGEGYTF.

The rearrangement uses TRBV5-1 and TRBJ1-2; 7 bases fit TRBD1. The CDR3 extends over 14 amino acids. V lost 3 bases to trimming and J lost 4 bases; unmatched junction nucleotides: 6. Germline values: CDR1 SGHRS, CDR2 YFSETQ. The DNA for the CDR3 is TGCGCCAGCAGCTCGGGGTGGACAGGCTATGGCTACACCTTC. Translated, it gives CASSSGWTGYGYTF.

The chain uses TRBV27 and TRBJ1-2, with D perhaps TRBD1 (6 bases). Trimming took 6 bases from V and 8 from J, leaving 22 bases between them. The CDR3 extends over 15 amino acids. Germline loops: CDR1 MNHEY, CDR2 SMNVEV (reference sequence). The CDR3 nucleotides read TGTGCCAGCAGCCTTCGGGGAATCAGGGGTGGGGGCTACACCTTC. Translating gives CASSLRGIRGGGYTF.

The V and J genes are TRBV25-1 and TRBJ1-1; weak D call: TRBD1 (6 bases). Germline CDR1 MGHDK, CDR2 SYGVNS. The V and J ends lost 2 bases and 4 bases respectively, with 14 bases between them. The length of the CDR3 is 15 residues. In DNA, the CDR3 is TGTGCCAGCAGTGAACCTACAGGGATGCCCACTGAAGCTTTCTTT. Translating gives CASSEPTGMPTEAFF.